This is a list of T cell receptor beta chains from one sample in a study of T cell repertoires in cytomegalovirus infection. From the reads, TCRdb called clonotypes with MiXCR, one entry per CDR3 protein. The sample contains approximately 750,000 distinct CDR3 sequences, approximately 34% of which appear only once. Sequencing was done on a sample of PBMCs. Receptors were obtained from a human donor in good health (CMV status not recorded). Some clones in this sample may be carry-over from other donors' samples. Both conserved end residues are part of each CDR3. The D gene is left open where the match is weak. The size entry is marked missing in some rows and otherwise reads once, few, many or a size class.

d_call,v_call,clone_size,j_call,cdr3_nt,cdr3_aa
.,TRBV6-1,.,TRBJ1-1,TGTGCCAGCAGTCAATTCGAATGGAACACTGAAGCTTTCTTT,CASSQFEWNTEAFF
TRBD1,TRBV19,.,TRBJ2-7,TGTGCCAGTACCTCCTCCGGGACAGGCTACGAGCAGTACTTC,CASTSSGTGYEQYF
.,TRBV4-1,.,TRBJ2-1,TGCGCCAGCAGCCAAGGGGGCGGTCGGGAGCAGTTCTTC,CASSQGGGREQFF
.,TRBV25-1,.,TRBJ1-6,TGTGCCAGCAGCTTGGGGGAAGGGGAGAGTTCACCCCTCCACTTT,CASSLGEGESSPLHF
.,TRBV10-3,.,TRBJ2-6,TGTGCCATCAGTGAGGGGTTCTCTGGGGCCAACGTCCTGAATTTC,CAISEGFSGANVLNF
.,TRBV20-1,.,TRBJ2-1,TGCAGTGCTAGACGGCAACTAGTTTCAAATGAGCAGTTCTTC,CSARRQLVSNEQFF
TRBD2,TRBV11-1,.,TRBJ2-3,TGTGCCAGCAGCTTAATTACGGCGGGGGGGCCCACAGATACGCAGTATTTT,CASSLITAGGPTDTQYF
TRBD1,TRBV6-1,.,TRBJ2-7,TGTGCCACAAGGGCAGGGGGCCGCTACGAGCAGTCCTTC,CATRAGGRYEQSF
.,TRBV28,few,TRBJ2-7,TGTGCCAGCAGCCGAGGGGGAACCTCCTACGAGCAGTACTTC,CASSRGGTSYEQYF
TRBD1,TRBV5-1,.,TRBJ2-7,TGCGCCAGCAGCGCCAGGACAGGGACGGGTTACGAGCAGTACTTC,CASSARTGTGYEQYF
.,TRBV7-2,.,TRBJ1-2,TGTGCCAGCAGCTTAAGTCCCGGGGACGGCTATGGCTACACCTTC,CASSLSPGDGYGYTF
.,TRBV28,.,TRBJ1-1,TGTGCCAGCAGTTTAGGGGGCGCAGGGGTGAACACTGAAGCTTTCTTT,CASSLGGAGVNTEAFF
.,TRBV10-3,once,TRBJ1-1,TGTGCCGGCCGGGACACGGAGAACACTGAAGCTTTCTTT,CAGRDTENTEAFF
.,TRBV11-1,.,TRBJ1-1,TGTGCCAGCAGCAAGCAGGGAGGAGAAAGGAACACTGAAGCTTTCTTT,CASSKQGGERNTEAFF
.,TRBV15,.,TRBJ2-5,TGTGCCACCAGCAGAGAACCGGGGCATCGGCAAGAGACCCAGTACTTC,CATSREPGHRQETQYF
.,TRBV12-3/TRBV12-4,few,TRBJ1-2,TGTGCCAGCAGTTTACGGACAGCCCTCTATGGCTACACCTTC,CASSLRTALYGYTF
.,TRBV11-1,once,TRBJ2-2,TGTGCCAGCAGCTTCCGCAGGGCAGGGTGCTCGAGATCGAACACCGGGGAGCTGTTTTTT,CASSFRRAGCSRSNTGELFF
TRBD2,TRBV7-2,.,TRBJ2-3,TGTGCCAGCAGCTTAAGCCACGGAGCGGGGGGGCCAGATACGCAGTATTTT,CASSLSHGAGGPDTQYF
.,TRBV19,few,TRBJ2-2,TGTGCCAGTACTCTAAGCGGGACAGCCTTTAAACTTGGGGAGCTGTTTTTT,CASTLSGTAFKLGELFF
TRBD1,TRBV7-6,.,TRBJ2-7,TGTGCCAGCAGCTTGGGGGACAGGGTGCAGATCTGGGACGAGCAGTACTTC,CASSLGDRVQIWDEQYF
.,TRBV29-1,few,TRBJ2-1,TGCAGCGTTATGGGGAACAATGAGCAGTTCTTC,CSVMGNNEQFF
.,TRBV6-8,.,TRBJ2-3,TGTGCCAGCAGCAAAGGGGGGGGGCCTCCAACGGATACGCAGTATTTT,CASSKGGGPPTDTQYF